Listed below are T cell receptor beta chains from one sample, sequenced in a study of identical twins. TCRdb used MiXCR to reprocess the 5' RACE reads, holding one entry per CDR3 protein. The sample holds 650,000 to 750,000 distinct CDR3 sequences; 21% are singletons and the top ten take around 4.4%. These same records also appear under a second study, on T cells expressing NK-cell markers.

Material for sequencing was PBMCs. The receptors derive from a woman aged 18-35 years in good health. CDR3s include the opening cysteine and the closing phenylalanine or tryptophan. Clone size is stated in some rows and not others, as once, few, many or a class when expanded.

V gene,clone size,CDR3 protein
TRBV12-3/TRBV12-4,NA,CASSNTGVTEAFF
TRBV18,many,CASSGTVIYGYTF
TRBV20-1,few,CSAYSDRYSNQPQHF
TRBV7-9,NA,CASSLGRHEWANVLTF
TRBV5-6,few,CATMSRPTRSYNEQFF
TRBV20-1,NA,CSARPRGQINSPLHF
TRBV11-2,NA,CASKGYLNIQYF
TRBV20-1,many,CSAKGETQYF
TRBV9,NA,CASSVTSQGTYNEQFF
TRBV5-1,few,CASSLVVGEETQYF
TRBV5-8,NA,CASSPGLSGAYEQYF
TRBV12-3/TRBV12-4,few,CASSLRLGQETQYF
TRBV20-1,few,CSARETPSGSSYEQYF
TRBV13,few,CASSAGPHYEQYF
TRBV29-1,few,CSVVPQFSLNEQFF
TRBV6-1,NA,CASSHQETSGSNEQYF
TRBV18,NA,CASSTASGGPSYNEQFF
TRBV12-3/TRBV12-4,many,CASRFTGNTEAFF
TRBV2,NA,CASSGDNRILQETQYF
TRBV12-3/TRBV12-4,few,CASSLTPGGTYNEQFF
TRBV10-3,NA,CAISESTSVVEQFF
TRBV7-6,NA,CASSLDGVTQYF
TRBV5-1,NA,CASSSGPTGGGYTF
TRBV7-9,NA,CASRDTGTSEKETQYF
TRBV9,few,CASSVSAGELFF